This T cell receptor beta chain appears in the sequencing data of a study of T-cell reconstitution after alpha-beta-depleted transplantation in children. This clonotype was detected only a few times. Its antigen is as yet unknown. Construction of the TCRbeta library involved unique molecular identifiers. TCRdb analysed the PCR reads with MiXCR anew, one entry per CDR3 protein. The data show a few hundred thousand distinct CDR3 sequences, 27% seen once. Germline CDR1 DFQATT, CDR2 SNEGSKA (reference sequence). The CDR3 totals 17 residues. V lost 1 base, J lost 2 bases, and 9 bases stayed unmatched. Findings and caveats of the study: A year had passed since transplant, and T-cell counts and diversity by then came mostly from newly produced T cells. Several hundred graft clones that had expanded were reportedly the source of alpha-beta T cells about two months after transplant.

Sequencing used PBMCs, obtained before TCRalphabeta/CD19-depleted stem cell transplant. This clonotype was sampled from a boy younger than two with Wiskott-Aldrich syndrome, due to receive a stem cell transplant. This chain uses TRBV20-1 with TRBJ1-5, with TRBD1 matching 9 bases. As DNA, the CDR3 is TGCAGTGCTAGAGCCGAGGGACAGGGACTGCGCAATCAGCCCCAGCATTTT. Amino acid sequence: CSARAEGQGLRNQPQHF.